The 7 T cell receptor beta chains given below trace back to one sample, sequenced in a study of human T cells and chemical hapten exposure. Unfractionated whole blood yielded the extracted total RNA. TCRdb passed the 5' RACE reads through MiXCR, listing each CDR3 protein once. The data contain about 140,000 distinct CDR3 sequences, about 4.3% of them singletons. These receptors were taken from a female donor in good health.

In this sample, this clonotype turned up many times. The rearrangement links TRBV28 to TRBJ1-5, with D perhaps TRBD1 (5 bases). CDR1 and CDR2 (germline): MDHEN, SYDVKM. Trimming shortened V by 3 bases and J by 0 bases, and 9 bases separated the two germline ends. The CDR3 loop spans 15 amino acids. The CDR3 sequence is CASSLAGPSNQPQHF. The CDR3 nucleotides read TGTGCCAGCAGTTTGGCAGGGCCTAGCAATCAGCCCCAGCATTTT. The variable domain in full, with the rest retrieved from reference TRBV28 and TRBJ1-5, is DVKVTQSSRYLVKRTGEKVFLECVQDMDHENMFWYRQDPGLGLRLIYFSYDVKMKEKGDIPEGYSVSREKKERFSLILESASTNQTSMYLCASSLAGPSNQPQHFGDGTRLSIL.

This clonotype was detected many times. The CDR3 DNA reads TGTGCCAGCAGCTTGGTCGTATGGGGGGAGGGACAAGAGACCCAGTACTTC. Translating gives CASSLVVWGEGQETQYF. The chain carries TRBV7-2 and TRBJ2-5; 7 nucleotides match TRBD2. V was pared by 3 bases and J by 2 bases, with 12 bases of the junction left unmatched. The CDR3 covers 17 residues. Germline values: CDR1 SGHTA, CDR2 FQGNSA. The entire variable domain, with the rest obtained from reference TRBV7-2 and TRBJ2-5, is as follows: GAGVSQSPSNKVTEKGKDVELRCDPISGHTALYWYRQSLGQGLEFLIYFQGNSAPDKSGLPSDRFSAERTGGSVSTLTIQRTQQEDSAVYLCASSLVVWGEGQETQYFGPGTRLLVL.

The V gene is TRBV27, the J gene TRBJ1-6; 7 bases map to TRBD1. The CDR3 is 16 amino acids. Unmatched junction bases numbered 9, after V lost 5 bases and J lost 5 bases. The germline CDR1 and CDR2 sequences are MNHEY and SMNVEV (reference sequence). CDR3 protein: CASSPTTGQNNSPLHF. The CDR3 DNA follows: TGTGCCAGCAGTCCGACGACGGGACAGAATAATTCACCCCTCCACTTT.

This clonotype has at least ten counts. The gene calls are TRBV12-3 or TRBV12-4 and TRBJ1-2; a possible D gene is TRBD1 (5 bases). CDR3 length equals 16 residues. The V gene lost 11 bases and the J gene lost 0 bases, with 22 bases spanning the gap. The CDR3 nucleotides read TGTGCCTGCTCCGGATGGGGCACAAGAGCTAACTATGGCTACACCTTC. Translation: CACSGWGTRANYGYTF.

This clonotype was seen repeatedly, ten times or more. The rearrangement links TRBV7-2 to TRBJ1-2, with D possibly TRBD1 on 6 matching bases. The CDR3 length is 13 residues. V was pared by 5 bases and J by 7 bases, with 14 bases between. From germline, CDR1 is SGHTA and CDR2 FQGNSA. The CDR3 is CASSPGTTTGYTF. The CDR3 nucleotides are TGTGCCAGCAGCCCAGGGACAACGACTGGCTACACCTTC.

Points on this clonotype: A much larger clone lies a single base off, so this may be a read error. J is TRBJ2-7 and V is TRBV28; maybe TRBD1 (6 bases). This CDR3 region has 13 residues. Trimming pared 7 bases from V and 5 bases from J, leaving 15 bases between. Germline V CDR1 and CDR2: MDHEN, SYDVKM. The CDR3 protein is CASTQGKTDEQYF. DNA of the CDR3: TGTGCCAGCACTCAGGGGAAGACCGACGAGCAGTACTTC.

The chain uses TRBV29-1 and TRBJ1-1, with 8 bases aligning to TRBD1. The CDR3 is 12 residues long. V lost 4 bases, J lost 4 bases, and 2 bases stayed unmatched. Germline CDR1 SQVTM, CDR2 ANQGSEA. CDR3 residues: CSVGQGLTEAFF. The CDR3, as DNA: TGCAGCGTTGGACAGGGGCTCACTGAAGCTTTCTTT.